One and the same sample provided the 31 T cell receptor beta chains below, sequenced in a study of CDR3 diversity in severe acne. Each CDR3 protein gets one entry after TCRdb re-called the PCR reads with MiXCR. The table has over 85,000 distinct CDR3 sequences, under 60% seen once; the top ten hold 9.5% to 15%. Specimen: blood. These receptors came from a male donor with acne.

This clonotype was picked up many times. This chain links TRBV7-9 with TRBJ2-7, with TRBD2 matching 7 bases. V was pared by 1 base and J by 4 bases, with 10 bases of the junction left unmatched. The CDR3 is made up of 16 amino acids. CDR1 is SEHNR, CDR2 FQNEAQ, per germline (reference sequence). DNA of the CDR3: TGTGCCAGCAGCTTAGTCCAGCGGGGAACCCATTACGAGCAGTACTTC. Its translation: CASSLVQRGTHYEQYF.

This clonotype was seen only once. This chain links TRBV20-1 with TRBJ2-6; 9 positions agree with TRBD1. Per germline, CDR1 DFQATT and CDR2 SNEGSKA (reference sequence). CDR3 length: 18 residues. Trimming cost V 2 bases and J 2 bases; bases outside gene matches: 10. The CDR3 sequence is CSARLFGTGKPGANVLTF. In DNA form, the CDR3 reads TGCAGTGCTAGACTATTCGGGACAGGGAAACCTGGGGCCAACGTCCTGACTTTC.

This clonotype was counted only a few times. The CDR3 DNA is TGTGCCACCAGCAGAGATCGAACAGATCCTCTGCCCCAGCATTTT. Encoded protein: CATSRDRTDPLPQHF. V usage is TRBV15 and J usage is TRBJ1-5; D gene uncertain. Per germline, CDR1 LNHNV and CDR2 YYDKDF (reference sequence). The length of the CDR3 is 15 residues. Trimming left V 0 bases short and J 9 bases short, with 15 bases between. Full variable domain (remainder filled in from reference TRBV15 and TRBJ1-5): DAMVIQNPRYQVTQFGKPVTLSCSQTLNHNVMYWYQQKSSQAPKLLFHYYDKDFNNEADTPDNFQSRRPNTSFCFLDIRSPGLGDTAMYLCATSRDRTDPLPQHFGDGTRLSIL.

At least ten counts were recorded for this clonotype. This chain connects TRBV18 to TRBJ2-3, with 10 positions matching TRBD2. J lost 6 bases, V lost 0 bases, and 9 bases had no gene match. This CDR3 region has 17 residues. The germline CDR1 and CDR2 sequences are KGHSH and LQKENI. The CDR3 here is CASSPPTGTSEGDTQYF. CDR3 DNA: TGTGCCAGCTCACCACCGACCGGGACTAGCGAGGGGGATACGCAGTATTTT.

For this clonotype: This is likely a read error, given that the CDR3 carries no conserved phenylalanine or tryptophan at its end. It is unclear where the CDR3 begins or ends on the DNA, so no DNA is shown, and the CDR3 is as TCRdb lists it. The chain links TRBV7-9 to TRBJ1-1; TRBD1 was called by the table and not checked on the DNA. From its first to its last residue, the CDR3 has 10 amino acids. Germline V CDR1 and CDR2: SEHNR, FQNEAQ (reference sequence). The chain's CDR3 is CASSGRTAVS.

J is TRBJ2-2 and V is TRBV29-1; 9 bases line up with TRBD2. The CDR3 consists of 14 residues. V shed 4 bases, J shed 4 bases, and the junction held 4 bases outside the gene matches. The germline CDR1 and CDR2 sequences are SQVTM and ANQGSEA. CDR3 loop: CSVAAGGTTGELFF. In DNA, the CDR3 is TGCAGCGTTGCGGCGGGAGGGACCACCGGGGAGCTGTTTTTT.

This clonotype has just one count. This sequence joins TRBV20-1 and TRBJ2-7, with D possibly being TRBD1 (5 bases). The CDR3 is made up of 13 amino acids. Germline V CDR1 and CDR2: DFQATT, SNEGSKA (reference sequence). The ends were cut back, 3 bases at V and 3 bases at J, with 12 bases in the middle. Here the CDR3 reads CSASAGYGYEQYF. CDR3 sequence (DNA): TGCAGTGCTAGCGCAGGGTACGGCTACGAGCAGTACTTC.

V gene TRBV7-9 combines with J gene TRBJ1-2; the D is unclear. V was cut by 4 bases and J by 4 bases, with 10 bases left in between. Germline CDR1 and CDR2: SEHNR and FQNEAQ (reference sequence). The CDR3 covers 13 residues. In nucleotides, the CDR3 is TGTGCCAGCAGCTCCCCGATAACCTATGGCTACACCTTC. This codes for CASSSPITYGYTF.

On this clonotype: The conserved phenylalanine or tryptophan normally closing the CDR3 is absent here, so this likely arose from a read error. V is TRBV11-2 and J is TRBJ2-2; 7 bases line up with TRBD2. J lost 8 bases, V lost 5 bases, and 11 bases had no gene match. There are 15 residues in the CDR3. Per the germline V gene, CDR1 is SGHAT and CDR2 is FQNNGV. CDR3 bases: TGTGCCAGCAGCCAAAGAGAGACTAGCAAAGGGGAGCTGTTTCTT. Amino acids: CASSQRETSKGELFL.

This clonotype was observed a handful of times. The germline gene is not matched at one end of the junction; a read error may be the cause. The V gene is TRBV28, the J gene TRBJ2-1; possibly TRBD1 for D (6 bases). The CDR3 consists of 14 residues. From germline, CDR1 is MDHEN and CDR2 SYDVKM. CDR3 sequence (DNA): TGTGCCGGCAGGGGCGCAAACTCCTACAATGAGCAGTTCTTC. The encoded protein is CAGRGANSYNEQFF.

CDR3 in DNA: TGCAGTGCTCTCCCCTCAGGGGGCGAGCAGTACTTC. Its protein product is CSALPSGGEQYF. The chain is built from TRBV20-1 and TRBJ2-7; 7 bases line up with TRBD1. Per the germline V gene, CDR1 is DFQATT and CDR2 is SNEGSKA (reference sequence). V lost 5 bases to trimming and J lost 6 bases; unmatched junction nucleotides: 7. This CDR3 has 12 residues.

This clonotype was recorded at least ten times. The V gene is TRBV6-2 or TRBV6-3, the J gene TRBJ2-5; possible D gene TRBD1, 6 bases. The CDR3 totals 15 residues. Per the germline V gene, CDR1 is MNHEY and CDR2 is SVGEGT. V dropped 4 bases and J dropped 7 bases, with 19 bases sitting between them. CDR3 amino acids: CASSSTGQTYGTQYF. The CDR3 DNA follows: TGTGCCAGCAGTTCTACGGGACAAACCTACGGGACCCAGTACTTC.

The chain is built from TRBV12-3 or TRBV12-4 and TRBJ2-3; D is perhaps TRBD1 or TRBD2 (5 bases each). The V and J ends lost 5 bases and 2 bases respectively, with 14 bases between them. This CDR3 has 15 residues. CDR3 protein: CASSGETGATDTQYF. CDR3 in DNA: TGTGCCAGCAGTGGGGAGACCGGGGCCACAGATACGCAGTATTTT.

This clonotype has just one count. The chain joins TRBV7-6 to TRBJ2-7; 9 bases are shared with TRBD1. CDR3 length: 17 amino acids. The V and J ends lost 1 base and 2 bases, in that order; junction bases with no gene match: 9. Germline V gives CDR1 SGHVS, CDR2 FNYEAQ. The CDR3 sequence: CASSLGGQGTHTYEQYF. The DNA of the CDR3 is TGTGCCAGCAGCTTAGGGGGACAGGGTACACACACCTACGAGCAGTACTTC. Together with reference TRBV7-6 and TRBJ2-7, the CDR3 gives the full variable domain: GAGVSQSPRYKVTKRGQDVALRCDPISGHVSLYWYRQALGQGPEFLTYFNYEAQQDKSGLPNDRFSAERPEGSISTLTIQRTEQRDSAMYRCASSLGGQGTHTYEQYFGPGTRLTVT.

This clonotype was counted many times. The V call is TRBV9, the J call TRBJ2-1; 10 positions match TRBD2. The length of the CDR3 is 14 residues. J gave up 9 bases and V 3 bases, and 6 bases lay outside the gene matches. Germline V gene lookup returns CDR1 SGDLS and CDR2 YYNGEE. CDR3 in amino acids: CASSATGTSVEQFF. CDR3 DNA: TGTGCCAGCAGCGCCACCGGGACTAGCGTTGAGCAGTTCTTC.

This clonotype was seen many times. CDR3 amino acids: CASSLLAGGPSETQYF. The CDR3 bases are TGTGCCAGCAGCTTATTAGCGGGAGGGCCATCAGAGACCCAGTACTTC. J is TRBJ2-5 and V is TRBV13; 11 bases are a match to TRBD2. V dropped 2 bases and J dropped 4; count of bases not matched to a gene: 6. The CDR3 contains 16 residues. The germline CDR1 and CDR2 sequences are PRHDT and FYEKMQ (reference sequence).

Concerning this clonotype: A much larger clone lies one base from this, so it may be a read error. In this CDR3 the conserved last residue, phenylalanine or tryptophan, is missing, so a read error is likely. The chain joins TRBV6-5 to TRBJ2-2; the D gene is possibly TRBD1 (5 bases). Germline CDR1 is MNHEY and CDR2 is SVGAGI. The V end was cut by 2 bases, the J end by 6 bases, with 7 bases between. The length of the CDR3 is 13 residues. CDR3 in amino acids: CASSYPGSGELFS. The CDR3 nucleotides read TGTGCCAGCAGTTACCCAGGGTCCGGGGAGCTGTTTTCT.

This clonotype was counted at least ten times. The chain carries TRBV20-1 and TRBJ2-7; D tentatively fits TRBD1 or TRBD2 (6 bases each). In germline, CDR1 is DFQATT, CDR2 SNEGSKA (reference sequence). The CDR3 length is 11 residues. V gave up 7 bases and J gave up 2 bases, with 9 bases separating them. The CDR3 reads CSGGTTYEQYF. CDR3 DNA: TGCAGTGGCGGGACAACCTACGAGCAGTACTTC.

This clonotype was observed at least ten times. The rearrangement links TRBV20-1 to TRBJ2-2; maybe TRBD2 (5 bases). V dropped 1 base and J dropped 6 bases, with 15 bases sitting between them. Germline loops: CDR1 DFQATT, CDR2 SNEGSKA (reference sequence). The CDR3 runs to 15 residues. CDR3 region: CSARGADSGPGELFF. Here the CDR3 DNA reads TGCAGTGCTAGAGGAGCGGACTCCGGCCCCGGGGAGCTGTTTTTT.

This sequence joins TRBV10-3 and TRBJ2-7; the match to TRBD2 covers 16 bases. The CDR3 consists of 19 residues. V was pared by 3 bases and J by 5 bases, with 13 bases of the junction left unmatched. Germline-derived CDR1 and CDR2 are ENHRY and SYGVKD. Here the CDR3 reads CAISDRGTSGRGPWDEQYF. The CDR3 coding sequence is TGTGCCATCAGTGACCGGGGGACTAGCGGGAGGGGCCCGTGGGACGAGCAGTACTTC.

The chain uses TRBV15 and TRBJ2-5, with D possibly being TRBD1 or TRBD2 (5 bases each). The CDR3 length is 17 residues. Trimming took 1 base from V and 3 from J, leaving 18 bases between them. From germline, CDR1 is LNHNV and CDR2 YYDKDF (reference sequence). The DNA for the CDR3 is TGTGCCACCAGCAGAGCTCCTCCCCGGGACGCCAAAGAGACCCAGTACTTC. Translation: CATSRAPPRDAKETQYF.

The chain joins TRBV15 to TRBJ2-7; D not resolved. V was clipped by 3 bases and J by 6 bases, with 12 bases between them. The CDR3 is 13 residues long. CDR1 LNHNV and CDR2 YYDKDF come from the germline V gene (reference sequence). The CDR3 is CATSSYATGEQYF. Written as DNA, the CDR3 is TGTGCCACCAGCAGCTATGCCACGGGCGAGCAGTACTTC.

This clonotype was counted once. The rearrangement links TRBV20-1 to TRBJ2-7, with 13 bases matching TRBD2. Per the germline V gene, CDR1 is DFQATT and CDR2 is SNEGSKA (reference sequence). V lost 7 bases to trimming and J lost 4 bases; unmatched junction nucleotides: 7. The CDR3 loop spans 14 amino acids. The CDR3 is CSVALTSGGYEQYF. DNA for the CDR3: TGCAGTGTTGCCTTGACTAGCGGGGGGTACGAGCAGTACTTC.

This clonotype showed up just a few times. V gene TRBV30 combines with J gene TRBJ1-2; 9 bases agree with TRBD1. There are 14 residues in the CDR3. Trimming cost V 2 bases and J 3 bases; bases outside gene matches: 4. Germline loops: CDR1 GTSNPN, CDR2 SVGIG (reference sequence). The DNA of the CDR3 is TGTGCCTGGAGTCGACAGGGGGTTCACTATGGCTACACCTTC. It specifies CAWSRQGVHYGYTF.

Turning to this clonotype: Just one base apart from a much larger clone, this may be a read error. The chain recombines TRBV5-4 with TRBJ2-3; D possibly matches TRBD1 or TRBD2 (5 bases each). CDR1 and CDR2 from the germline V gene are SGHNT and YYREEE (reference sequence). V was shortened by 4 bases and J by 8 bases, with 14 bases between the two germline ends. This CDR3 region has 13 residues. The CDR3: CASSPPSGGTQYF. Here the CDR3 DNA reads TGTGCCAGCAGCCCCCCGTCTGGGGGTACGCAGTATTTT. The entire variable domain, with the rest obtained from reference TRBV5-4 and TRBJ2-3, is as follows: ETGVTQSPTHLIKTRGQQVTLRCSSQSGHNTVSWYQQALGQGPQFIFQYYREEENGRGNFPPRFSGLQFPNYSSELNVNALELDDSALYLCASSPPSGGTQYFGPGTRLTVL.

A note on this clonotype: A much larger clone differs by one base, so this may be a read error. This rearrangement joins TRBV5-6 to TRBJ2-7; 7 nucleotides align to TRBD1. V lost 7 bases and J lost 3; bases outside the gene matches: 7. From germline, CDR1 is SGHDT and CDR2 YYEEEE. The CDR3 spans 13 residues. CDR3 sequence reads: CASGADRSYEQYF. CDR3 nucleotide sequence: TGTGCCAGCGGCGCGGACAGGAGCTACGAGCAGTACTTC.

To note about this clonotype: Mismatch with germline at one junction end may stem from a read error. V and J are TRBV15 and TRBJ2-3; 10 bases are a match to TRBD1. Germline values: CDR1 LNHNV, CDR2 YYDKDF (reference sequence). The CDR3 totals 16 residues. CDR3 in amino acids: CATSGYRDRGSDTQYF. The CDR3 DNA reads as TGCGCCACCAGCGGATACCGGGACAGGGGTTCCGATACGCAGTATTTT.

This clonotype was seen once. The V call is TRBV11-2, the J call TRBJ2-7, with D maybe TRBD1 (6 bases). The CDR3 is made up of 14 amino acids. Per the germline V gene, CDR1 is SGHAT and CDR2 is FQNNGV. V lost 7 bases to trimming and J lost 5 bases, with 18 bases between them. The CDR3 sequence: CASTGAGRIDEQYF. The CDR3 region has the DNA TGTGCCAGCACAGGGGCTGGCAGGATTGACGAGCAGTACTTC.

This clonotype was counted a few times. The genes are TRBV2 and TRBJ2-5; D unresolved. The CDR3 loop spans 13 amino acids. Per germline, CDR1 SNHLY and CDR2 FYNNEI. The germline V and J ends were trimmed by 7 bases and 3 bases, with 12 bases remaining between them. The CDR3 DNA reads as TGTGCCAGCAATGAGGCCCGAGAAGAGACCCAGTACTTC. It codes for CASNEAREETQYF.

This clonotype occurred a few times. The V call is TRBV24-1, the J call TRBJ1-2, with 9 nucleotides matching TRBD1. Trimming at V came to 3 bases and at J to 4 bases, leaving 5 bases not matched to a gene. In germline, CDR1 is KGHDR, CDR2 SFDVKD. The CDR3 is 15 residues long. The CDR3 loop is CATSDPGQGVYGYTF. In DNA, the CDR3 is TGTGCCACCAGTGATCCGGGACAGGGAGTCTATGGCTACACCTTC.

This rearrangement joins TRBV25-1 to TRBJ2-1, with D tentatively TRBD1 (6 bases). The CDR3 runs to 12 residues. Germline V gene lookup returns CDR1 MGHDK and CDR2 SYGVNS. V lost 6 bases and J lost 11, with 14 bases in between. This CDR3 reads CASRGQWGQQFF. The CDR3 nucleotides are TGTGCCAGCAGAGGTCAGTGGGGGCAGCAGTTCTTC. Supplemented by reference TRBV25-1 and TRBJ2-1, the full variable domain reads EADIYQTPRYLVIGTGKKITLECSQTMGHDKMYWYQQDPGMELHLIHYSYGVNSTEKGDLSSESTVSRIRTEHFPLTLESARPSHTSQYLCASRGQWGQQFFGPGTRLTVL.